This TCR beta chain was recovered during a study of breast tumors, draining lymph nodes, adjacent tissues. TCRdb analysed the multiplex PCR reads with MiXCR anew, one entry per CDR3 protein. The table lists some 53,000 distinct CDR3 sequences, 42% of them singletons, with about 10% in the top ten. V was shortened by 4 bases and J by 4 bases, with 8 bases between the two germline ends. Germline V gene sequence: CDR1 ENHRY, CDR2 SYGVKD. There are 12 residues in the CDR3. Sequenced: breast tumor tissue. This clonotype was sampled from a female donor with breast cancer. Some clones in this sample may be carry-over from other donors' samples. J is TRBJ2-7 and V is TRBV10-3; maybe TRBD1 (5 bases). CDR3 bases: TGTGCCATCAGTGCAGACAGATACGAGCAGTACTTC. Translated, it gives CAISADRYEQYF.